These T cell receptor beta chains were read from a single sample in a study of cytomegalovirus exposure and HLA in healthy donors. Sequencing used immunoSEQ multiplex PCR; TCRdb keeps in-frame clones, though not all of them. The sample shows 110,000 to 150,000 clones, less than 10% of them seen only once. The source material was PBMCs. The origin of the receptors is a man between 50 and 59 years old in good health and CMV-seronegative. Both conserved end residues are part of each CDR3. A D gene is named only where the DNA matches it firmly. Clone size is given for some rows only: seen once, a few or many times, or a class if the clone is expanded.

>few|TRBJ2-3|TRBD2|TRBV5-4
CASSLLAGGVDTQYF
TGTGCCAGCAGCTTGCTAGCGGGGGGGGTGGATACGCAGTATTTT
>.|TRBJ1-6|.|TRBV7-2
CASSFRFNSPLHF
TGTGCCAGCAGCTTTCGTTTTAATTCACCCCTCCACTTT
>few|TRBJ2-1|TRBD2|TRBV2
CASSRTSGRNYNEQFF
TGTGCCAGCAGTCGGACTAGCGGGAGGAATTACAATGAGCAGTTCTTC
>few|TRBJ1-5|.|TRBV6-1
CASSIYREQPQHF
TGTGCCAGCAGTATCTACAGGGAACAGCCCCAGCATTTT
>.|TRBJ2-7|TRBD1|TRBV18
CASSQGDRGNYEQYF
TGTGCCAGCTCACAGGGGGACAGGGGGAACTACGAGCAGTACTTC
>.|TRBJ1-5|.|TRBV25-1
CASSELGADQPQHF
TGTGCCAGCAGTGAATTGGGGGCTGATCAGCCCCAGCATTTT
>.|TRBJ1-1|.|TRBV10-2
CASSEAREAFF
TGCGCCAGCAGTGAAGCCCGTGAAGCTTTCTTT
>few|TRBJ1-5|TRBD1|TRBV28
CASSPTGAGAQAYSNQPQHF
TGTGCCAGCAGTCCGACAGGGGCAGGAGCCCAAGCCTATAGCAATCAGCCCCAGCATTTT
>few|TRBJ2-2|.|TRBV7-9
CASSLVGGITGELFF
TGTGCCAGCAGCTTAGTCGGCGGGATCACCGGGGAGCTGTTTTTT
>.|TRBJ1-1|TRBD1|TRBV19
CASSIGFGQGATEAFF
TGTGCCAGTAGTATAGGTTTCGGACAGGGGGCTACTGAAGCTTTCTTT